This T cell receptor (beta chain) was captured by sequencing in a study of T cell responses to AZD1222 COVID-19 vaccine. The study, taken as a whole, reports: Baseline seropositivity characterized only 5 to 7 AZD1222 recipients.

Looked up from germline, CDR1 is MDHEN and CDR2 is SYDVKM. V lost 5 bases, J lost 4 bases, and 3 bases stayed unmatched. The CDR3 loop spans 13 amino acids. The study pooled second doses at about 4 or about 12 weeks. TCRdb keeps only in-frame clones here, not all; method: immunoSEQ multiplex PCR. The sample holds around 140,000 clones, approximately 89% seen once. Note on this clone: What it binds is unknown.

Material: peripheral blood, obtained 28 days after the second AZD1222 dose. The sequence was collected from an adult who received the AZD1222 COVID-19 vaccine. The chain carries TRBV28 and TRBJ2-5, with TRBD1 matching 8 bases. The CDR3 DNA reads TGTGCCAGCAGTGGCAGGGGGCTAGAGACCCAGTACTTC. This encodes CASSGRGLETQYF.